These 27 T cell receptor beta chains were all obtained from the same sample, sequenced in a study of cytomegalovirus exposure and HLA in healthy donors. The PCR employed 60 Vbeta primers together with 13 Jbeta primers. TCRdb keeps only in-frame clones here, not all; method: immunoSEQ multiplex PCR. The sample carries some 94,000 clones, about two thirds recorded once. The source material was PBMCs. The source of these receptors is a man over 45 in good health and CMV-seronegative.

The chain employs TRBV5-1 and TRBJ2-7; TRBD2 aligns across 7 bases. The CDR3 sequence is 13 residues long. CDR1 SGHRS and CDR2 YFSETQ come from the germline V gene. With V trimmed by 3 bases and J by 0 bases, 0 bases remained unmatched. CDR3 residues: CASSSGGSYEQYF. DNA of the CDR3: TGCGCCAGCAGCTCGGGGGGCTCCTACGAGCAGTACTTC.

The CDR3 here is CASSFLGRGDGYTF. DNA of the CDR3: TGTGCCAGCAGCTTTCTAGGGAGGGGAGACGGCTACACCTTC. V and J are TRBV7-9 and TRBJ1-2; possible D gene TRBD1, 5 bases. This CDR3 is 14 amino acids long. V lost 3 bases, J lost 8 bases, and 16 bases lay in between. Germline-derived CDR1 and CDR2 are SEHNR and FQNEAQ (reference sequence).

V gene TRBV2 combines with J gene TRBJ1-2; D may be TRBD1 (6 bases). Per the germline V gene, CDR1 is SNHLY and CDR2 is FYNNEI. V dropped 7 bases and J dropped 7 bases, with 16 bases sitting between them. The CDR3 is 13 residues long. The CDR3 nucleotides are TGTGCCAGCAACGGGGGGCTAGAGGCTGGCTACACCTTC. Encoded protein: CASNGGLEAGYTF.

Turning to this clone: This same CDR3 is encoded by further DNA sequences in the sample. The V call is TRBV9, the J call TRBJ1-1; D is possibly TRBD1 (5 bases). This CDR3 has 13 amino acids. Trimming took off 2 bases at V and 1 base at J, with 6 bases between the two ends. Germline V gives CDR1 SGDLS, CDR2 YYNGEE. The CDR3 nucleotides are TGTGCCAGCAGCGTTGACAGGAACACTGAAGCTTTCTTT. Translated, it gives CASSVDRNTEAFF.

This clone was observed a few times. This sequence joins TRBV5-4 and TRBJ2-7; maybe TRBD1 (6 bases). This CDR3 contains 15 residues. CDR1 and CDR2 from the germline V gene are SGHNT and YYREEE (reference sequence). V was pared by 4 bases and J by 5 bases, with 19 bases between. CDR3 sequence: CASSPGGLAPNEQYF. In DNA form, the CDR3 reads TGTGCCAGCAGCCCTGGGGGCCTAGCACCAAACGAGCAGTACTTC.

V usage is TRBV29-1 and J usage is TRBJ1-1; 7 bases are shared with TRBD1. V lost 6 bases to trimming and J lost 0 bases; unmatched junction nucleotides: 4. The CDR3 runs to 13 residues. Germline loops: CDR1 SQVTM, CDR2 ANQGSEA. CDR3 DNA: TGCAGCGTGGGACAGCAACTGAACACTGAAGCTTTCTTT. The encoded protein is CSVGQQLNTEAFF.

The V call is TRBV2, the J call TRBJ2-5, with D possibly matching TRBD2 (5 bases). Germline V gene data show CDR1 as SNHLY and CDR2 as FYNNEI. V dropped 11 bases and J dropped 5 bases, with 12 bases sitting between them. The CDR3 runs to 11 residues. This chain's CDR3 is CASEGWETQYF. The CDR3 nucleotides are TGTGCCTCCGAGGGATGGGAGACCCAGTACTTC.

The chain uses TRBV5-1 and TRBJ2-2; weak D call: TRBD1 (5 bases). Germline CDR1 and CDR2: SGHRS and YFSETQ. The CDR3 totals 14 residues. The V and J ends lost 2 bases and 3 bases respectively, with 8 bases between them. The CDR3 coding sequence is TGCGCCAGCAGCTTTCTCAGGGACACCGGGGAGCTGTTTTTT. Protein sequence: CASSFLRDTGELFF.

The chain employs TRBV4-1 and TRBJ1-4; 8 nucleotides agree with TRBD1. Germline V gene lookup returns CDR1 MGHRA and CDR2 YSYEKL. The CDR3 is made up of 16 amino acids. The V and J ends lost 4 bases and 7 bases, in that order; junction bases with no gene match: 11. CDR3 bases: TGCGCCAGCAGCCTGTACGCGCGACAGGGGAGTGAAAAACTGTTTTTT. This translates into CASSLYARQGSEKLFF.

This chain joins TRBV27 and TRBJ1-2; D remains unclear. The germline gives CDR1 MNHEY, CDR2 SMNVEV (reference sequence). Trimming cost V 6 bases and J 3 bases, with 14 bases left between them. The CDR3 sequence is 14 residues long. Written as DNA, the CDR3 is TGTGCCAGCAGACGTAGATTAGAGGACTATGGCTACACCTTC. Protein sequence: CASRRRLEDYGYTF.

This clone was detected many times. V and J are TRBV5-1 and TRBJ2-1; the match to TRBD1 covers 9 bases. This CDR3 is built from 13 residues. With 4 bases clipped from V and 7 bases from J, the junction kept 3 bases outside the gene matches. Germline CDR1 is SGHRS and CDR2 is YFSETQ. The CDR3 DNA reads as TGCGCCAGCAGCACCGGACAGGGGAATGAGCAGTTCTTC. Translating gives CASSTGQGNEQFF. The full variable domain, with the rest looked up from reference TRBV5-1 and TRBJ2-1, is KAGVTQTPRYLIKTRGQQVTLSCSPISGHRSVSWYQQTPGQGLQFLFEYFSETQRNKGNFPGRFSGRQFSNSRSEMNVSTLELGDSALYLCASSTGQGNEQFFGPGTRLTVL.

The chain links TRBV29-1 to TRBJ2-3, with 8 bases matching TRBD2. CDR1 and CDR2 (germline): SQVTM, ANQGSEA. There are 16 residues in the CDR3. V shed 4 bases and J 3 bases; nucleotides not matched to a gene: 12. The CDR3 here is CSVGPSPGGQTDTQYF. CDR3 nucleotide sequence: TGCAGCGTTGGCCCCTCACCGGGGGGGCAAACAGATACGCAGTATTTT.

This clone was found once. The chain couples TRBV2 to TRBJ2-7; D gene unclear. Per germline, CDR1 SNHLY and CDR2 FYNNEI. V was trimmed by 6 bases and J by 0 bases, leaving 12 bases between them. The CDR3 contains 14 residues. The CDR3 is CASRPGINSYEQYV. The CDR3 nucleotides read TGTGCCAGCAGACCAGGAATTAACTCCTACGAGCAGTACGTC.

The rearrangement uses TRBV5-4 and TRBJ1-1; a possible D gene is TRBD1 (5 bases). V dropped 1 base and J dropped 5 bases, with 9 bases sitting between them. The CDR3 has 13 residues. The germline V gene has CDR1 SGHNT and CDR2 YYREEE (reference sequence). Here the CDR3 reads CASSLWRGTEAFF. The CDR3 bases are TGTGCCAGCAGCTTGTGGAGGGGAACTGAAGCTTTCTTT.

This clone was detected only a few times. The chain has TRBV7-9 and TRBJ2-5; 10 bases are a match to TRBD1. With 4 bases clipped from V and 4 bases from J, the junction kept 12 bases outside the gene matches. This CDR3 comprises 17 residues. CDR1 SEHNR and CDR2 FQNEAQ come from the germline V gene (reference sequence). The chain's CDR3 is CASSSFPGQGGGETQYF. The DNA of the CDR3 is TGTGCCAGCAGCTCATTCCCCGGACAGGGGGGAGGAGAGACCCAGTACTTC.

This clone was seen a few times. The chain has TRBV7-2 and TRBJ1-2; tentative D call: TRBD1 (5 bases). Germline CDR1 SGHTA, CDR2 FQGNSA. This CDR3 has 15 residues. The V end lost 5 bases, the J end lost 4 bases, and 17 bases lay between the germline ends. The CDR3 protein is CASSRGGRGTYGYTF. The CDR3 coding sequence is TGTGCCAGCAGCAGGGGAGGAAGGGGAACCTATGGCTACACCTTC.

Concerning this clone: The junction departs from the called germline gene at one end, perhaps through a read error. The CDR3: CASSPWTGEKLFF. In nucleotides, the CDR3 is TGTGCTAGCAGCCCCTGGACAGGCGAAAAACTGTTTTTT. This chain uses TRBV7-7 with TRBJ1-4; 7 bases are a match to TRBD1. The CDR3 totals 13 residues. Germline V lookup: CDR1 SSHAT, CDR2 FNYEAQ (reference sequence).

The V gene is TRBV30, the J gene TRBJ1-4, with TRBD1 matching over 10 bases. From germline, CDR1 is GTSNPN and CDR2 SVGIG (reference sequence). Trimming took 2 bases from V and 6 from J; bases not matched to a gene: 9. The CDR3 extends over 16 amino acids. The CDR3 spells CAWSWGTGVRDEKLFF. CDR3 nucleotide sequence: TGTGCCTGGAGTTGGGGGACAGGGGTTAGAGATGAAAAACTGTTTTTT.

The genes are TRBV5-1 and TRBJ1-4, with TRBD1 identical over 7 bases. Germline-derived CDR1 and CDR2 are SGHRS and YFSETQ. The CDR3 extends over 14 amino acids. Unmatched junction bases numbered 5, after V lost 1 base and J lost 8 bases. DNA for the CDR3: TGCGCCAGCAGCTTGACAGGGGCTCAGGAAAAACTGTTTTTT. Its translation is CASSLTGAQEKLFF.

The V and J genes are TRBV28 and TRBJ1-5; 7 bases match TRBD1. Germline values: CDR1 MDHEN, CDR2 SYDVKM. Losses at the gene ends were 8 bases for V and 0 bases for J; bases not matched to a gene: 4. The length of the CDR3 is 14 residues. The CDR3 DNA sequence: TGTGCCAGCCTCCGACAGGGTAGCAATCAGCCCCAGCATTTT. Amino acid sequence: CASLRQGSNQPQHF.

The chain links TRBV7-2 to TRBJ1-2; TRBD1 matches 7 bases. CDR1 and CDR2 from the germline V gene are SGHTA and FQGNSA. This CDR3 is built from 13 residues. After removal of 5 bases from V and 4 bases from J, the junction contained 4 bases not matched to a gene. The CDR3 DNA follows: TGTGCCAGCAGCCCTCAGGGGGGCTATGGCTACACCTTC. It specifies CASSPQGGYGYTF.

The rearrangement uses TRBV5-6 and TRBJ2-5; D unresolved. The V gene's germline CDR1 is SGHDT and CDR2 YYEEEE. V was cut by 1 base and J by 4 bases, with 8 bases left in between. The CDR3 contains 13 residues. The CDR3 sequence is CASSLPRGETQYF. The CDR3 DNA is TGTGCCAGCAGCTTGCCTAGAGGAGAGACCCAGTACTTC.

V usage is TRBV4-2 and J usage is TRBJ2-3; no firm D call. Germline CDR1 and CDR2: LGHNA and YNFKEQ. CDR3 length: 15 residues. The V end was cut by 2 bases, the J end by 2 bases, with 11 bases between. CDR3 DNA sequence: TGTGCCAGCAGCCAACGCGGCCGATTCACAGATACGCAGTATTTT. Translated: CASSQRGRFTDTQYF.

In its sample, this clone was seen a few times. This chain uses TRBV5-1 with TRBJ2-7, with a possible D match to TRBD2 (5 bases). V was cut by 5 bases and J by 1 base, with 10 bases left in between. Germline V gene sequence: CDR1 SGHRS, CDR2 YFSETQ. The CDR3 sequence is 13 residues long. The CDR3 DNA is TGCGCCAGCAGGGAGGAACAGTCCTACGAGCAGTACTTC. Translated: CASREEQSYEQYF.

The rearrangement uses TRBV7-2 and TRBJ2-1; TRBD1 matches at 7 bases. V shed 5 bases and J 4 bases; nucleotides not matched to a gene: 5. CDR3 length: 14 amino acids. The germline V gene has CDR1 SGHTA and CDR2 FQGNSA. The CDR3 loop is CASSPRDSYNEQFF. CDR3 nucleotide sequence: TGTGCCAGCAGCCCCCGGGACAGTTACAATGAGCAGTTCTTC.

The rearrangement links TRBV29-1 to TRBJ2-2; 8 bases match TRBD1. The CDR3 loop spans 13 amino acids. Trimming took 6 bases from V and 5 from J; bases not matched to a gene: 5. CDR1 and CDR2 (germline): SQVTM, ANQGSEA. CDR3 DNA: TGCAGCGTAAGGACAGGGCAAACCGGGGAGCTGTTTTTT. This encodes CSVRTGQTGELFF.

The genes are TRBV5-4 and TRBJ1-4, with D possibly matching TRBD1 (5 bases). Germline V gene lookup returns CDR1 SGHNT and CDR2 YYREEE (reference sequence). V was trimmed by 2 bases and J by 3 bases, leaving 11 bases between them. The CDR3 sequence is 15 residues long. This chain's CDR3 is CASSFYPGSNEKLFF. The CDR3 nucleotides read TGTGCCAGCAGCTTCTATCCAGGGTCTAATGAAAAACTGTTTTTT.